The T cell receptor (beta chain) described here comes from a study of cytotoxic CD8 clonotypes in ibrutinib-treated CLL (dated by TCRdb to the early 2020s). For the wider study: In this cohort, approximately 15 patients were treatment-naive and some 10 were relapsed/refractory, while some 18 had unmutated IGHV. Partial responses were observed in approximately 24 patients and complete responses in 2; after a median follow-up of roughly 72 months, remission was maintained in approximately 14 patients and progression was observed in approximately 12. The response samples were drawn at a median of roughly twelve months into treatment, with a range of roughly 6 to 36 months. Samples averaged approximately 250,000 productive templates and about 94,000 productive rearrangements. Of the 86 people in the trial, about 27 had longitudinal samples available. Cryopreserved peripheral blood mononuclear cells were collected at three points: before therapy, at response, and at either sustained remission or disease progression. Study-wide findings and limitations: Baseline clonality exceeded that of age-matched healthy donors and correlated strongly with circulating CD8+ T-cell counts. Clonality rose at ibrutinib response, remained stable during sustained remission, and dropped back toward baseline at progression. Public clonotypes were rare and either contracted or stayed stable during treatment, and the rise in clonality at ibrutinib response reflected the expansion of private clonotypes. Sampling times were not matched between patients in sustained remission and patients whose disease was progressing, and lymph node repertoires were not examined.

According to the germline V gene (reference sequence), CDR1 reads MNHEY and CDR2 reads SMNVEV. Between the V and J ends, shortened by 4 bases and 7 bases respectively, the junction contains 17 bases. The CDR3 goes from the cysteine to the phenylalanine over 15 residues. The retained sequence is limited to the CDR3, 45 bases, with the frame set at the first base. The goal of deep resolution MiSeq sequencing was a depth between 1 in 1 million and 1 in 200,000 T cells, and coverage averaged 10x per clonotype. The immunoSEQ hsTCRB Kit was used to generate the TCR beta libraries. The source study handled its data this way. Data were analyzed with ImmunoSEQ Data Assistant and ImmunoSEQ Analyzer, with V, D and J genes assigned per IMGT definitions. Clonality, with values ranging from 0 to 1, was calculated as one minus the normalized Shannon entropy of productive rearrangement frequencies. Only overrepresented clonotypes making up at least 0.05% of each patient's repertoire were included in the public clonotype analysis. Repertoires from approximately 13 age-matched healthy donors in immuneACCESS were used as clonality controls. In its TCRdb copy, this immuneACCESS table keeps in-frame sequences only and misses some clones. Where compared with another copy, unresolved V genes explain less than half of these, and the others have no known cause. D and trimming were read from the DNA, whereas the V and J calls and clone size are those reported in that table. This sample is represented by about 21,000 clones; 70% to 85% of them were singletons. The biggest ten clones account for roughly 26% of the sample.

This clone counts as medium-sized (0.01 to 0.1%). Its antigen is not yet known. Base qualities are not recorded, but no much larger clone differs from it by a single base. About 2 micrograms of genomic DNA were extracted from cryopreserved PBMCs for TCR beta library preparation. High-throughput TCR beta sequencing was performed on longitudinal blood samples from CLL patients receiving ibrutinib monotherapy. The patients took part in an open-label, single-center phase 2 trial of ibrutinib monotherapy. The sample consisted of PBMCs, taken before ibrutinib treatment. The receptor was isolated from a human donor with chronic lymphocytic leukemia. This chain is built from TRBV27 and TRBJ2-1, with TRBD1 tentatively as D gene (5 bases match). The CDR3: CASSSEPGNLNEQFF. The DNA reads TGTGCCAGCAGTTCAGAGCCAGGGAATTTGAATGAGCAGTTCTTC.